This T cell receptor beta chain was documented in a study of CD8+ T cells in alopecia areata. Extracted RNA was reverse transcribed into cDNA, the sequencing template. This table comes from immunoSEQ multiplex PCR, and its TCRdb copy is limited to in-frame clones, with some not included. The data show about 140,000 clones, about three fifths seen once. This TCR was sampled from a human donor in good health. Sample: CD8+ T cells sorted from blood.

Here the CDR3 DNA reads TGTGCCAGCAGCTTAAGGAGCGCTGAAGCTTTCTTT. This translates into CASSLRSAEAFF. The J gene is TRBJ1-1, the V gene TRBV11-2; unclear D gene. Germline lookup yields CDR1 SGHAT and CDR2 FQNNGV. V was trimmed by 2 bases and J by 6 bases, leaving 7 bases between them. This CDR3 comprises 12 residues.